The next 30 T cell receptor beta chains were all read from a single sample in a study of blood T cell repertoires in COVID-19. Assay used: immunoSEQ multiplex PCR; TCRdb lists only in-frame clones, some missing. Among 75,000 to 95,000 clones listed, roughly 88% were seen once. The source material was peripheral blood. The receptor set was obtained from a man between 60 and 75 years old with acute or convalescent COVID-19.

In this sample, this clone turned up once. The genes are TRBV28 and TRBJ1-6, with D perhaps matching TRBD1 (5 bases). The V end was cut by 10 bases, the J end by 7 bases, with 23 bases between. This CDR3 is built from 16 residues. The V gene's germline CDR1 is MDHEN and CDR2 SYDVKM. CDR3 residues: CATGGDGGWKNSPLHF. In DNA form, the CDR3 reads TGTGCCACCGGGGGAGATGGGGGTTGGAAGAATTCACCCCTCCACTTT.

V usage is TRBV7-9 and J usage is TRBJ1-2, with a weak D call TRBD1 (6 bases). The CDR3 contains 13 residues. The V end was cut by 5 bases, the J end by 8 bases, with 15 bases between. Germline CDR1 and CDR2: SEHNR and FQNEAQ (reference sequence). Written as DNA, the CDR3 is TGTGCCAGCAGCCCTACAGGGAGAGGAGGCTACACCTTC. It translates to CASSPTGRGGYTF.

The gene calls are TRBV9 and TRBJ2-7; TRBD1 agrees at 8 bases. The germline V gene has CDR1 SGDLS and CDR2 YYNGEE. V was clipped by 0 bases and J by 12 bases; unmatched bases: 11. CDR3 size: 14 residues. The CDR3 DNA reads TGTGCCAGCAGCGTAGCGAGCGGACAGGGCGTCCGGTACGTC. Translating it yields CASSVASGQGVRYV.

The table lists this clone with a count of one. The chain joins TRBV28 to TRBJ2-7; 7 bases match TRBD2. This CDR3 has 17 residues. The V gene's germline CDR1 is MDHEN and CDR2 SYDVKM. After removal of 6 bases from V and 3 bases from J, the junction contained 17 bases not matched to a gene. Written as DNA, the CDR3 is TGTGCCAGCAGCCTGGGGGGGGGATCAAACTCAGTCTACGAGCAGTACTTC. As protein: CASSLGGGSNSVYEQYF.

CDR3 region: CASSYPHLAGGDNEQFF. The CDR3 coding sequence is TGTGCCAGCAGTTACCCCCATCTAGCGGGGGGAGACAATGAGCAGTTCTTC. The chain uses TRBV6-2 or TRBV6-3 and TRBJ2-1; 11 bases map to TRBD2. The CDR3 has 17 amino acids. Germline-derived CDR1 and CDR2 are MNHEY and SVGEGT. V lost 2 bases and J lost 5; bases outside the gene matches: 8.

The chain is built from TRBV14 and TRBJ2-1; D is possibly TRBD1 (5 bases). From germline, CDR1 is SGHDN and CDR2 FVKESK. The CDR3 contains 15 residues. V lost 4 bases and J lost 3, with 13 bases in between. The CDR3 is CASSRQSSNYNEQFF. The CDR3 coding sequence is TGTGCCAGCAGCCGACAGTCCTCTAACTACAATGAGCAGTTCTTC.

The V and J genes are TRBV28 and TRBJ1-5, with TRBD1 identical over 7 bases. There are 15 residues in the CDR3. The trim removed 5 bases at V and 6 bases at J, leaving 10 bases unmatched. Germline lookup yields CDR1 MDHEN and CDR2 SYDVKM. The CDR3 loop is CASSTHSGGFQPQHF. The CDR3 region has the DNA TGTGCCAGCAGTACCCACTCAGGGGGATTTCAGCCCCAGCATTTT.

This clone was detected only once. J is TRBJ2-7 and V is TRBV25-1; 9 positions agree with TRBD1. Germline values: CDR1 MGHDK, CDR2 SYGVNS. V lost 3 bases and J lost 3; bases outside the gene matches: 12. This CDR3 has 17 amino acids. CDR3 bases: TGTGCCAGCAGTGACCCAAAACCGGGACAGGGCGTCTACGAGCAGTACTTC. This codes for CASSDPKPGQGVYEQYF.

The chain links TRBV7-8 to TRBJ2-5, with TRBD2 identical over 8 bases. Per germline, CDR1 SGHVS and CDR2 FQNEAQ. This CDR3 spans 20 amino acids. J gave up 3 bases and V 5 bases, and 23 bases lay outside the gene matches. The DNA for the CDR3 is TGTGCCAGCAGCCCCCGCAAGCAGAGGTTGCTAGCGGGCTCTGAAGAGACCCAGTACTTC. Amino acids: CASSPRKQRLLAGSEETQYF.

The chain recombines TRBV5-1 with TRBJ1-2, with TRBD1 matching 12 bases. This CDR3 is 15 amino acids long. The V gene's germline CDR1 is SGHRS and CDR2 YFSETQ. Trimming removed 6 bases from V and 2 bases from J; junction bases left unmatched: 5. This CDR3 reads CASNPGQGANYGYTF. The CDR3 coding sequence is TGCGCCAGCAACCCGGGACAGGGGGCCAACTATGGCTACACCTTC.

This chain uses TRBV19 with TRBJ1-4; D ambiguous. The CDR3 sequence is 15 residues long. Germline loops: CDR1 LNHDA, CDR2 SQIVND (reference sequence). With 7 bases removed from V and 2 bases from J, the gap between germline ends came to 14 bases. This CDR3 reads CASNPTPPTNEKLFF. The CDR3 coding sequence is TGTGCCAGTAACCCTACCCCTCCTACTAATGAAAAACTGTTTTTT.

The rearrangement links TRBV19 to TRBJ2-1, with TRBD2 matching 9 bases. This CDR3 is built from 16 residues. In germline, CDR1 is LNHDA, CDR2 SQIVND (reference sequence). V lost 3 bases, J lost 7 bases, and 10 bases stayed unmatched. DNA for the CDR3: TGTGCCAGTAGTATGGGGCAGGGACTAGCATGGAATGAGCAGTTCTTC. Its protein is CASSMGQGLAWNEQFF. Based on the CDR3 plus reference TRBV19 and TRBJ2-1, the full variable domain is DGGITQSPKYLFRKEGQNVTLSCEQNLNHDAMYWYRQDPGQGLRLIYYSQIVNDFQKGDIAEGYSVSREKKESFPLTVTSAQKNPTAFYLCASSMGQGLAWNEQFFGPGTRLTVL.

The chain carries TRBV5-1 and TRBJ2-4; TRBD1 aligns across 8 bases. The V gene's germline CDR1 is SGHRS and CDR2 YFSETQ. V shed 0 bases and J 3 bases; nucleotides not matched to a gene: 20. CDR3 length: 21 amino acids. The CDR3 DNA reads as TGCGCCAGCAGCTTGGATTTCGGCAGGACAGGGTTCAATTCGGGCAAAAACATTCAGTACTTC. Translated, it gives CASSLDFGRTGFNSGKNIQYF.

The chain is built from TRBV5-8 and TRBJ1-6, with 8 bases aligning to TRBD1. Trimming took 3 bases from V and 9 from J; bases not matched to a gene: 14. Germline assignment: CDR1 SGHTS and CDR2 YDEGEE. The CDR3 is 17 amino acids. The chain's CDR3 is CASSSRTGSLTGSPLHF. In nucleotides, the CDR3 is TGTGCCAGCAGCTCCCGGACAGGGAGTTTAACGGGTTCACCCCTCCACTTT.

V and J are TRBV3-1 (or the pseudogene TRBV3-2) and TRBJ1-2; 9 bases fit TRBD1. J lost 5 bases, V lost 3 bases, and 7 bases had no gene match. The CDR3 loop spans 15 amino acids. Germline V gives CDR1 LGHDT, CDR2 YNNKEL (reference sequence). The CDR3, as DNA: TGTGCCAGCAGCCAGGGACAGGGTGGAGGTTATGGCTACACCTTC. Translating it yields CASSQGQGGGYGYTF.

The gene calls are TRBV27 and TRBJ1-5; D is ambiguous. The CDR3 has 14 amino acids. The V gene lost 3 bases and the J gene lost 5 bases, with 11 bases spanning the gap. Per the germline V gene, CDR1 is MNHEY and CDR2 is SMNVEV (reference sequence). In nucleotides, the CDR3 is TGTGCCAGCAGTTTTATTGCCAGTGATCAGCCCCAGCATTTT. It codes for CASSFIASDQPQHF.

The rearrangement joins TRBV7-2 to TRBJ2-3; D perhaps matches TRBD2 (6 bases). From germline, CDR1 is SGHTA and CDR2 FQGNSA. CDR3 length: 16 amino acids. The V end lost 4 bases, the J end lost 6 bases, and 20 bases lay between the germline ends. The CDR3 reads CASSSRRRGQMDTQYF. DNA of the CDR3: TGTGCCAGCAGCTCACGGAGGAGGGGTCAAATGGATACGCAGTATTTT.

V usage is TRBV9 and J usage is TRBJ2-2, with D possibly TRBD1 on 6 matching bases. The germline V and J ends were trimmed by 0 bases and 5 bases, with 11 bases remaining between them. The CDR3 runs 15 residues. Germline V gene sequence: CDR1 SGDLS, CDR2 YYNGEE. The CDR3 loop reads CASSVEVQGTGELFF. CDR3 sequence (DNA): TGTGCCAGCAGCGTAGAGGTACAGGGTACCGGGGAGCTGTTTTTT. Full variable domain (outside the CDR3, taken from reference TRBV9 and TRBJ2-2): DSGVTQTPKHLITATGQRVTLRCSPRSGDLSVYWYQQSLDQGLQFLIQYYNGEERAKGNILERFSAQQFPDLHSELNLSSLELGDSALYFCASSVEVQGTGELFFGEGSRLTVL.

The chain links TRBV11-2 to TRBJ2-5; D gene uncertain. CDR1 and CDR2 (germline): SGHAT, FQNNGV. Between the trimmed V and J ends, which lost 2 bases and 6 bases, there was a span of 13 bases. This CDR3 is 14 amino acids long. CDR3 residues: CASSLIGGAKTQYF. Here the CDR3 DNA reads TGTGCCAGCAGCTTAATCGGCGGTGCGAAGACCCAGTACTTC.

The chain employs TRBV19 and TRBJ2-7; 11 nucleotides line up with TRBD1. With V trimmed by 0 bases and J by 6 bases, 13 bases remained unmatched. Germline V gene sequence: CDR1 LNHDA, CDR2 SQIVND (reference sequence). This CDR3 is 18 amino acids long. CDR3 sequence reads: CASSIDLSYRDRGFEQYF. DNA for the CDR3: TGTGCCAGTAGTATAGATCTCTCTTACCGGGACAGGGGGTTCGAGCAGTACTTC.

This chain links TRBV5-1 with TRBJ2-7, with 7 nucleotides matching TRBD1. V lost 0 bases, J lost 6 bases, and 12 bases stayed unmatched. There are 16 residues in the CDR3. Germline V CDR1 and CDR2: SGHRS, YFSETQ. The CDR3 loop is CASSLALRQGLCEQYV. The CDR3 nucleotides are TGCGCCAGCAGCTTGGCCCTCAGACAGGGTCTGTGCGAGCAGTACGTC.

The chain carries TRBV7-3 and TRBJ1-6, with D maybe TRBD1 (5 bases). Trimming took 2 bases from V and 8 from J, leaving 16 bases between them. CDR1 is SGHTA, CDR2 FQGTGA, per germline. This CDR3 has 16 amino acids. The chain's CDR3 is CASSLGGYPMDSPLHF. The DNA of the CDR3 is TGTGCCAGCAGCTTAGGGGGGTATCCTATGGATTCACCCCTCCACTTT.

The CDR3 sequence is CASSAHQQETQYF. The DNA for the CDR3 is TGCGCCAGCAGCGCACACCAACAAGAGACCCAGTACTTC. V is TRBV5-1 and J is TRBJ2-5; D unresolved. CDR1 is SGHRS and CDR2 is YFSETQ in the germline V gene. Trimming took off 4 bases at V and 2 bases at J, with 9 bases between the two ends. This CDR3 contains 13 residues.

This chain joins TRBV7-6 and TRBJ2-3; TRBD1 agrees at 8 bases. The CDR3 extends over 17 amino acids. Germline V gene data show CDR1 as SGHVS and CDR2 as FNYEAQ. The V and J ends lost 1 base and 2 bases, in that order; junction bases with no gene match: 8. CDR3 amino acids: CASSLGWGRGLTDTQYF. For the CDR3, the DNA is TGTGCCAGCAGCTTAGGTTGGGGCAGGGGGCTCACAGATACGCAGTATTTT.

The gene calls are TRBV27 and TRBJ2-7, with no clear D. The ends were cut back, 2 bases at V and 1 base at J, with 9 bases in the middle. CDR3 size: 14 residues. Germline assignment: CDR1 MNHEY and CDR2 SMNVEV (reference sequence). The CDR3 loop reads CASSLHAGSYEQYF. The CDR3 coding sequence is TGTGCCAGCAGTTTACACGCAGGATCCTACGAGCAGTACTTC.

The chain joins TRBV28 to TRBJ1-5, with D tentatively TRBD1 (6 bases). Germline CDR1 MDHEN, CDR2 SYDVKM. There are 13 residues in the CDR3. Between the trimmed V and J ends, which lost 6 bases and 7 bases, there was a span of 13 bases. The CDR3 region is CASRQGWGQPQHF. Here the CDR3 DNA reads TGTGCCAGCAGACAGGGATGGGGGCAGCCCCAGCATTTT.

The chain links TRBV15 to TRBJ2-1; 8 bases are a match to TRBD1. The CDR3 extends over 16 amino acids. After removal of 1 base from V and 0 bases from J, the junction contained 2 bases not matched to a gene. Germline CDR1 is LNHNV and CDR2 is YYDKDF (reference sequence). CDR3 region: CATSRVDRGSYNEQFF. The CDR3 DNA is TGTGCCACCAGCAGAGTTGACAGGGGCTCCTACAATGAGCAGTTCTTC.

The table lists this clone with a count of one. The genes are TRBV6-6 and TRBJ1-2, with 9 bases lining up with TRBD1. With V trimmed by 7 bases and J by 2 bases, 8 bases remained unmatched. Germline V gene sequence: CDR1 MNHNY, CDR2 SVGAGI (reference sequence). The CDR3 runs to 15 residues. The CDR3 loop is CASKLTGGRNYGYTF. In DNA form, the CDR3 reads TGTGCCAGCAAGCTAACAGGGGGCCGAAACTATGGCTACACCTTC.

This rearrangement joins TRBV5-1 to TRBJ2-2; TRBD1 is a possible D gene (7 bases). Germline CDR1 is SGHRS and CDR2 is YFSETQ. Trimming stripped 4 bases from V and 4 bases from J, with 17 bases between. The CDR3 contains 16 residues. This chain's CDR3 is CASSPQGGKGTGELFF. The CDR3, as DNA: TGCGCCAGCAGCCCCCAGGGGGGCAAGGGCACCGGGGAGCTGTTTTTT.

This clone came up a few times. The J gene is TRBJ2-5, the V gene TRBV6-6; 9 bases match TRBD1. V gave up 8 bases and J gave up 4 bases; unmatched junction bases: 8. CDR3 size: 14 residues. The V gene's germline CDR1 is MNHNY and CDR2 SVGAGI (reference sequence). The CDR3 DNA is TGTGCCAGCCTACAGGGGGCTTGGGGAGAGACCCAGTACTTC. It encodes CASLQGAWGETQYF.